This T cell receptor beta chain was sequenced during a study of T cells in Graves' hyperthyroidism and ophthalmopathy. Study details: Prior to any treatment, at the point of initial diagnosis, peripheral blood was collected.

TCR beta CDR3 sequences were amplified from RNA transcripts. HTBI primers were the set used in a first-round RT-PCR of the TCR CDR3. TCRdb itself ran the multiplex PCR reads through MiXCR, one entry per CDR3 protein. This sample carries a few hundred thousand distinct CDR3 sequences, approximately 15% of them seen once, and the ten largest clones take 6.5% to 8%. CDR1 MNHNS and CDR2 SASEGT come from the germline V gene. With 1 base removed from V and 1 base from J, the gap between germline ends came to 5 bases. There are 14 residues in the CDR3. The patients, who ranged from 18 to 65 in age, presented with newly diagnosed hyperthyroidism lasting under 2 months.

The specimen sequenced was blood. This receptor was taken from a woman in her twenties or thirties with Graves' hyperthyroidism. This chain uses TRBV6-1 with TRBJ1-3; D is unresolved. The CDR3 DNA reads as TGTGCCAGCAGTGAAGAGGGATCTGGAAACACCATATATTTT. It yields the protein CASSEEGSGNTIYF.